The rows below give T cell receptor beta chains drawn from one sample of a study of blood T cell repertoires in COVID-19. The data were produced by immunoSEQ multiplex PCR, yet TCRdb's version contains in-frame clones alone and is incomplete. The sample lists roughly 40,000 clones; 80% to 90% were seen once. The sequenced sample consisted of peripheral blood. Receptors originate from a woman in her seventies with acute or convalescent COVID-19. The CDR3 runs from the conserved cysteine through the conserved F or W.

v_call	j_call	cdr3_aa
TRBV6-7	TRBJ2-4	CASSFPDRENIQYF
TRBV5-1	TRBJ1-2	CASSWDTGAANYGYTF
TRBV18	TRBJ1-6	CASSPSTGGHSPLHF
TRBV25-1	TRBJ1-2	CASTPGQGTANYGYTF
TRBV4-2	TRBJ2-3	CASSPQGAGSTDTQYF
TRBV19	TRBJ2-5	CASSIGGMSLMETQYF
TRBV7-9	TRBJ2-5	CASSPGREETQYF
TRBV6-5	TRBJ1-3	CASSSRGLSGNTIYF
TRBV25-1	TRBJ2-6	CASSDVGQTFSGANVLTF
TRBV19	TRBJ1-1	CASSIGQGALNTEAFF
TRBV20-1	TRBJ1-2	CSARQDYGYTF
TRBV6-2/TRBV6-3	TRBJ1-5	CASSYGGTGNQPQHF
TRBV30	TRBJ1-1	CAWSVYRRTGEAFF
TRBV5-6	TRBJ1-6	CASRLAVGTGDSPLHF
TRBV6-6	TRBJ2-2	CASTPRGMNTGELFF
TRBV10-1	TRBJ2-3	CASSRESTDTQYF
TRBV28	TRBJ1-2	CASSLAVQGDYGYTF
TRBV2	TRBJ1-1	CASSEVIRAAFF
TRBV11-3	TRBJ2-2	CASSPKGRQDRGTGELFF
TRBV19	TRBJ1-3	CASSRDRGSGNTIYF
TRBV29-1	TRBJ1-4	CSAARGSNEKLFF
TRBV4-2	TRBJ2-1	CASSQDRGHSYNEQFF
TRBV12-3/TRBV12-4	TRBJ1-1	CASSPGGGSAFF
TRBV28	TRBJ2-1	CASRAGGSYNEQFF
TRBV4-1	TRBJ2-4	CASSQDFTSGGVSKNIQYF
TRBV5-6	TRBJ1-3	CASSLIGTGGNTIYF
TRBV5-6	TRBJ1-1	CASSTGGGETEAFF
TRBV7-2	TRBJ2-1	CASSSWTGVRNEQFF
TRBV9	TRBJ2-1	CASSVFGGTYNEQFF
TRBV6-5	TRBJ1-6	CASSYEFSENSPLHF
TRBV24-1	TRBJ2-3	CATSDQRTGGRGGTQYF
TRBV11-3	TRBJ2-2	CASSFSSGTQGAGELFF
TRBV3-1/TRBV3-2	TRBJ2-1	CASSQGGTIQVNNEQFF